This entry describes one T cell receptor beta chain. The assay was immunoSEQ multiplex PCR, and TCRdb's table has in-frame clones only and misses some. The table shows some 200,000 clones, with 80% to 85% occurring only once. The data were taken from a study of blood T cell repertoires in COVID-19. Study information: PBMCs, B-cell-depleted T cells, or T cells provided the cDNA or gDNA that made up the material.

The CDR3 spans 14 residues. The V gene's germline CDR1 is SEHNR and CDR2 FQNEAQ (reference sequence). Trimming cost V 8 bases and J 4 bases; bases outside gene matches: 7. The sequencing sample was made of peripheral blood. The origin of this receptor is a woman aged 35 to 49 with acute or convalescent COVID-19. This chain connects TRBV7-9 to TRBJ1-5, with 8 nucleotides matching TRBD1. CDR3 sequence (DNA): TGTGCCAGCGCTTCGGGACAGGAGAATCAGCCCCAGCATTTT. Translation: CASASGQENQPQHF.